A selection of T cell receptor beta chains follows, all from one sample in a study of regulatory and conventional T cells in RAG deficiency. Assay: immunoSEQ multiplex PCR; the TCRdb copy retains only in-frame clones and omits some. The repertoire consists of tens of thousands of clones, with 85% to 95% occurring once and the leading ten covering around 0.82%. These data were also filed under a second study, of regulatory T cells.

Material for sequencing was Tregs sorted from blood. All receptors derive from a human donor in good health. CDR3s include the opening cysteine and the closing phenylalanine or tryptophan. Fields, in order: V gene, D gene, clone size, J gene, CDR3 protein, CDR3 DNA. D genes are given only for firm matches. Clone size is given for some rows only: seen once, a few or many times, or a class if the clone is expanded.

TRBV28	.	.	TRBJ1-6	CASRLGGEGYSPLHF	TGTGCCAGCAGGCTGGGGGGAGAGGGCTATTCACCCCTCCACTTT
TRBV6-1	.	once	TRBJ2-5	CASGFGTQYF	TGTGCCAGCGGGTTTGGGACCCAGTACTTC
TRBV6-5	TRBD1	.	TRBJ1-1	CASSQDRGRTEAFF	TGTGCCAGCAGCCAGGACAGGGGGCGGACTGAAGCTTTCTTT
TRBV6-1	.	.	TRBJ1-1	CASSERLRGRTEAFF	TGTGCCAGCAGTGAAAGGTTAAGAGGGCGCACTGAAGCTTTCTTT
TRBV6-1	.	.	TRBJ1-4	CASRINEKLFF	TGTGCCAGCAGGATCAATGAAAAACTGTTTTTT
TRBV11-2	TRBD2	.	TRBJ2-3	CASSHGQPGTSLTDTQYF	TGTGCCAGCAGCCACGGACAGCCCGGGACTAGCCTCACAGATACGCAGTATTTT
TRBV2	TRBD1	.	TRBJ2-7	CASSLGQHGYEQYF	TGTGCCAGCAGTCTGGGACAGCATGGCTACGAGCAGTACTTC
TRBV2	.	few	TRBJ2-1	CASRGYSNEQFF	TGTGCCAGCAGGGGGTACTCTAATGAGCAGTTCTTC
TRBV14	TRBD1	.	TRBJ1-2	CASSRLGATGTYGYTF	TGTGCCAGCAGCCGGCTGGGAGCGACAGGGACCTATGGCTACACCTTC
TRBV13	.	.	TRBJ1-2	CASSSTRHYGYTF	TGTGCCAGCAGCTCGACCCGACACTATGGCTACACCTTC
TRBV18	.	.	TRBJ1-2	CASSPINTGLRGYGYTF	TGTGCCAGCTCACCAATAAACACAGGGCTCCGGGGGTATGGCTACACCTTC
TRBV2	.	.	TRBJ2-7	CASSELGGASFADEQYF	TGTGCCAGCAGTGAACTTGGGGGCGCGAGTTTTGCCGACGAGCAGTACTTC
TRBV18	TRBD1	.	TRBJ1-6	CASSRQGMGSSPLHF	TGTGCCAGCTCACGACAGGGGATGGGGAGTTCACCCCTCCACTTT
TRBV18	.	.	TRBJ1-1	CASSPTSMNTEAFF	TGTGCCAGCTCACCGACGAGCATGAACACTGAAGCTTTCTTT
TRBV10-3	.	.	TRBJ2-2	CATCVYRDPPGELFF	TGTGCCACCTGCGTTTATAGGGACCCACCCGGGGAGCTGTTTTTT
TRBV9	.	.	TRBJ1-3	CASSVGGRGNTIYF	TGTGCCAGCAGCGTAGGGGGACGCGGGAACACCATATATTTT
TRBV10-3	.	.	TRBJ2-7	CAISLRDTANEQYF	TGTGCCATCAGCCTCCGGGACACCGCTAACGAGCAGTACTTC
TRBV29-1	.	.	TRBJ1-1	CSVSLRGSETEAFF	TGCAGCGTGTCTCTCAGGGGTTCCGAAACTGAAGCTTTCTTT
TRBV13	.	.	TRBJ1-1	CASSFGHQNTEAFF	TGTGCCAGCAGCTTTGGGCACCAGAACACTGAAGCTTTCTTT
TRBV6-1	.	.	TRBJ1-2	CASSELLTQGGYTF	TGTGCCAGCAGTGAACTCTTAACTCAGGGGGGCTACACCTTC
TRBV5-1	.	few	TRBJ2-7	CASSLGYEQYF	TGCGCCAGCAGCTTGGGGTACGAGCAGTACTTC
TRBV6-5	.	once	TRBJ2-1	CASSYGVSNEQFF	TGTGCCAGCAGTTACGGTGTAAGCAATGAGCAGTTCTTC
TRBV6-1	.	.	TRBJ2-7	CASSEMSPVRVRGLRYF	TGTGCCAGCAGTGAAATGTCTCCAGTGAGGGTGAGGGGTCTTAGGTACTTC
TRBV10-3	.	.	TRBJ1-1	CAISVMGGTEAFF	TGTGCCATCAGTGTAATGGGGGGCACTGAAGCTTTCTTT
TRBV23-1	.	.	TRBJ1-1	CASSQSWGRAFF	TGCGCCAGCAGTCAATCGTGGGGGCGGGCTTTCTTT
TRBV5-4	.	.	TRBJ2-5	CASSRTIQETQYF	TGTGCCAGCAGCCGGACTATCCAAGAGACCCAGTACTTC
TRBV30	TRBD1	.	TRBJ1-2	CAWRGQGAYGYTF	TGTGCCTGGAGGGGCCAGGGGGCCTATGGCTACACCTTC